A single sample is the source of the 6 T cell receptor beta chains below, sequenced in a study of T-cell reconstitution after alpha-beta-depleted transplantation in children. A TCRbeta library incorporating unique molecular identifiers was prepared. TCRdb processed the PCR reads anew with MiXCR; each CDR3 protein has one entry. This sample has a few hundred thousand distinct CDR3 sequences, with about 20% found just once. The sample was PBMCs from the stem cell graft donor, taken from the stem cell graft. These receptors came from a human donor who donated a stem cell graft to a child with acute myeloid leukemia.

This rearrangement joins TRBV12-3 or TRBV12-4 to TRBJ2-1; TRBD2 agrees at 10 bases. This CDR3 is 18 amino acids long. V lost 3 bases and J lost 7; bases outside the gene matches: 15. In DNA, the CDR3 is TGTGCCAGCAGTTTGTCTAGCGGGAGTGTTGGTCAATGGAATGAGCAGTTCTTC. Protein: CASSLSSGSVGQWNEQFF.

This clonotype has just a few counts. Without the conserved terminal phenylalanine or tryptophan, this CDR3 likely stems from a read error. The DNA is omitted, as the CDR3 cannot be located on it reliably, and the CDR3 follows TCRdb's listing. This chain joins TRBV20-1 and TRBJ2-5; TRBD2, the table's D call, lacks a check against the DNA. Germline CDR1 reads DFQATT; CDR2 reads SNEGSKA (reference sequence). The CDR3 numbers 16 amino acids, ends counted. The CDR3 protein is CSAFDRRNRLAGAPNL.

The rearrangement joins TRBV18 to TRBJ2-7; D unclear. The germline V gene encodes CDR1 KGHSH and CDR2 LQKENI. Deletions cut 2 bases from V and 0 bases from J, with 14 bases between. This CDR3 has 16 residues. The CDR3 coding sequence is TGTGCCAGCTCACCAATCGGCAGGAAAACCTCCTACGAGCAGTACTTC. This gives the protein CASSPIGRKTSYEQYF.

This clonotype has more than one count but fewer than ten. The chain employs TRBV7-9 and TRBJ2-7; 9 bases are a match to TRBD2. J gave up 3 bases and V 5 bases, and 8 bases lay outside the gene matches. The CDR3 is 15 residues long. Germline lookup yields CDR1 SEHNR and CDR2 FQNEAQ (reference sequence). In DNA, the CDR3 is TGTGCCAGCAGCCTGGGACTAGCTCTTATCTACGAGCAGTACTTC. Encoded protein: CASSLGLALIYEQYF.

The rearrangement uses TRBV7-6 and TRBJ1-2; D unclear. Germline assignment: CDR1 SGHVS and CDR2 FNYEAQ. The CDR3 consists of 15 residues. V lost 1 base and J 4 bases, leaving 13 bases between the germline ends. The CDR3 DNA reads as TGTGCCAGCAGCTTAGATCGAATCGGGAGCTATGGCTACACCTTC. Residues: CASSLDRIGSYGYTF.

The chain carries TRBV24-1 and TRBJ1-1; D not resolved. The germline V gene has CDR1 KGHDR and CDR2 SFDVKD. Trimming shortened V by 3 bases and J by 0 bases, and 13 bases separated the two germline ends. This CDR3 is 16 amino acids long. The DNA of the CDR3 is TGTGCCACCAGTGATCTTTACAGAGACATGAACACTGAAGCTTTCTTT. This encodes CATSDLYRDMNTEAFF.